Below are 27 T cell receptor beta chains sequenced from a single sample in a study of tumor-infiltrating lymphocytes in localized non-small cell lung cancer. The repertoire was sequenced with immunoSEQ multiplex PCR; TCRdb's copy has only in-frame clones and lacks some. The sample carries around 6,500 clones, around 82% recorded once. What was sequenced was lung tumor tissue. These receptors originate from a human donor with non-small cell lung cancer.

This clone turned up a few times. Compared with germline, one end of the junction differs, possibly owing to a read error. The sample has other DNA sequences that encode this CDR3 too. The CDR3 DNA sequence: TGTGCCAGCAGTGAGCCGGCAGGTTTGATGAACACTGAAGCCTTCTTT. The encoded protein is CASSEPAGLMNTEAFF. V usage is TRBV6-1 and J usage is TRBJ1-1, with no clear D. The CDR3 has 16 amino acids. Germline V lookup: CDR1 MNHNS, CDR2 SASEGT.

This chain uses TRBV10-3 with TRBJ2-1; tentative D call: TRBD2 (5 bases). V lost 3 bases to trimming and J lost 5 bases, with 17 bases between them. Looked up from germline, CDR1 is ENHRY and CDR2 is SYGVKD. The CDR3 loop spans 16 amino acids. CDR3 sequence (DNA): TGTGCCATCAGTGATCCCTCGGGGTTAAGGGACAATGAGCAGTTCTTC. It codes for CAISDPSGLRDNEQFF.

This clone was picked up one time. The chain links TRBV19 to TRBJ1-4; no definite D call. The germline V gene encodes CDR1 LNHDA and CDR2 SQIVND (reference sequence). The CDR3 consists of 11 residues. The V gene lost 5 bases and the J gene lost 7 bases, with 5 bases spanning the gap. The chain's CDR3 is CASSPREKLFF. The CDR3 DNA is TGTGCCAGTAGTCCGCGTGAAAAACTGTTTTTT.

The rearrangement links TRBV6-1 to TRBJ1-5; D perhaps matches TRBD1 (6 bases). The V end lost 10 bases, the J end lost 7 bases, and 20 bases lay between the germline ends. The CDR3 runs to 14 residues. Looked up from germline, CDR1 is MNHNS and CDR2 is SASEGT. DNA for the CDR3: TGTGCCAACTCGAGGGGGACATTCGGACAGCCCCAGCATTTT. Amino acids: CANSRGTFGQPQHF.

This clone was recorded only once. The chain links TRBV29-1 to TRBJ2-1, with 8 bases lining up with TRBD2. The V gene's germline CDR1 is SQVTM and CDR2 ANQGSEA. The CDR3 is made up of 11 amino acids. Trimming removed 6 bases from V and 12 bases from J; junction bases left unmatched: 7. The CDR3 DNA reads as TGCAGCGTCCTAAGCGGGAGTAGGCAGTTCTTC. Translation gives CSVLSGSRQFF.

This clone has a handful of counts. V is TRBV30 and J is TRBJ2-3; 7 bases are shared with TRBD1. Germline CDR1 and CDR2: GTSNPN and SVGIG (reference sequence). J gave up 3 bases and V 0 bases, and 9 bases lay outside the gene matches. This CDR3 has 16 residues. The CDR3: CAWSVGNRGITDTQYF. In DNA form, the CDR3 reads TGTGCCTGGAGTGTGGGAAACAGGGGAATTACAGATACGCAGTATTTT.

The CDR3 DNA sequence: TGTGCCAGCAGCTACGGGACAGGTGAAGCTTTCTTT. Protein: CASSYGTGEAFF. The chain is built from TRBV5-6 and TRBJ1-1; 8 positions agree with TRBD1. With V trimmed by 3 bases and J by 7 bases, 2 bases remained unmatched. From germline, CDR1 is SGHDT and CDR2 YYEEEE. This CDR3 has 12 amino acids. Drawing the rest from reference TRBV5-6 and TRBJ1-1, the complete variable domain is DAGVTQSPTHLIKTRGQQVTLRCSPKSGHDTVSWYQQALGQGPQFIFQYYEEEERQRGNFPDRFSGHQFPNYSSELNVNALLLGDSALYLCASSYGTGEAFFGQGTRLTVV.

This clone has a single count. This chain uses TRBV6-5 with TRBJ1-2; no firm D call. Between the trimmed V and J ends, which lost 7 bases and 4 bases, there was a span of 10 bases. Germline values: CDR1 MNHEY, CDR2 SVGAGI. CDR3 length equals 12 residues. The CDR3 nucleotides are TGTGCCAGCATAGGGCGGGGCTATGGCTACACCTTC. This gives the protein CASIGRGYGYTF.

The V and J genes are TRBV5-1 and TRBJ1-1; 10 nucleotides line up with TRBD1. Germline-derived CDR1 and CDR2 are SGHRS and YFSETQ. The V and J ends lost 3 bases and 0 bases, in that order; junction bases with no gene match: 2. This CDR3 is built from 15 residues. This CDR3 reads CASSSGTGVNTEAFF. CDR3 coding DNA: TGCGCCAGCAGCTCCGGGACAGGGGTGAACACTGAAGCTTTCTTT.

This chain joins TRBV5-1 and TRBJ2-1, with TRBD2 matching 8 bases. From germline, CDR1 is SGHRS and CDR2 YFSETQ. Trimming at V came to 4 bases and at J to 8 bases, leaving 5 bases not matched to a gene. The CDR3 runs to 13 residues. The CDR3 here is CASSLSSGYEQFF. Written as DNA, the CDR3 is TGCGCCAGCAGCCTCTCTAGCGGGTATGAGCAGTTCTTC.

CDR3 nucleotide sequence: TGTGCCAGCAGCCAGCTAGCGGGATTTACCCATGAGCAGTTCTTC. It specifies CASSQLAGFTHEQFF. This rearrangement joins TRBV9 to TRBJ2-1, with 9 positions matching TRBD2. Germline CDR1 is SGDLS and CDR2 is YYNGEE. The trim removed 4 bases at V and 8 bases at J, leaving 10 bases unmatched. This CDR3 is built from 15 residues.

V and J are TRBV11-1 and TRBJ2-3; 7 nucleotides align to TRBD1. The V gene end was trimmed by 5 bases and the J gene end by 6 bases; junction bases not matched to a gene: 5. In germline, CDR1 is SGHAT, CDR2 FQDESV (reference sequence). This CDR3 is built from 13 residues. CDR3 DNA sequence: TGTGCCAGCAGCGCCCAGACAGGGGATACGCAGTATTTT. Its protein is CASSAQTGDTQYF.

The chain recombines TRBV25-1 with TRBJ1-6; D call uncertain. Germline V gene data show CDR1 as MGHDK and CDR2 as SYGVNS. The CDR3 sequence is 14 residues long. Trimming cost V 4 bases and J 5 bases, with 9 bases left between them. The CDR3 protein is CASSGRADNSPLHF. The CDR3 nucleotides are TGTGCCAGCAGTGGCCGGGCCGATAATTCACCCCTCCACTTT.

This clone was detected only a few times. The chain carries TRBV4-1 and TRBJ1-1, with TRBD1 matching 7 bases. V dropped 5 bases and J dropped 1; count of bases not matched to a gene: 1. This CDR3 spans 13 amino acids. Germline assignment: CDR1 MGHRA and CDR2 YSYEKL. CDR3 sequence (DNA): TGCGCCAGCAGCTGGGACAGGAACACTGAAGCTTTCTTT. It yields the protein CASSWDRNTEAFF.

The CDR3 protein is CASSTTGPRETQYF. The DNA for the CDR3 is TGTGCCAGCAGCACAACAGGGCCACGGGAGACCCAGTACTTC. This chain joins TRBV5-6 and TRBJ2-5; possibly TRBD1 for D (6 bases). The germline V gene has CDR1 SGHDT and CDR2 YYEEEE. The CDR3 covers 14 residues. The germline V and J ends were trimmed by 4 bases and 5 bases, with 15 bases remaining between them.

This chain uses TRBV27 with TRBJ2-3; 10 nucleotides align to TRBD1. The germline V gene encodes CDR1 MNHEY and CDR2 SMNVEV (reference sequence). Trimming at V came to 6 bases and at J to 1 base, leaving 16 bases not matched to a gene. The CDR3 spans 19 residues. CDR3 in amino acids: CASSALGWGQGLGTDTQYF. The CDR3 DNA sequence: TGTGCCAGCAGCGCCCTGGGGTGGGGACAGGGGTTGGGCACAGATACGCAGTATTTT.

The chain is built from TRBV11-3 and TRBJ2-7, with 7 positions matching TRBD2. The junction had 4 bases not matched to a gene; V was cut back by 1 base and J by 1 base. The CDR3 spans 15 residues. Germline CDR1 and CDR2: SGHNT and YENEEA. CDR3 protein: CASSLGSGDSYEQYF. The CDR3 coding sequence is TGTGCCAGCAGCTTAGGAAGCGGGGATTCCTACGAGCAGTACTTC.

This clone occurred once. The chain has TRBV11-2 and TRBJ2-3; TRBD2 agrees at 8 bases. The CDR3 covers 16 residues. Germline V gives CDR1 SGHAT, CDR2 FQNNGV. J gave up 5 bases and V 5 bases, and 12 bases lay outside the gene matches. CDR3 nucleotide sequence: TGTGCCAGCAGCGCTCTACTAGCGGAGGCAGGAGATACGCAGTATTTT. Its protein product is CASSALLAEAGDTQYF.

This sequence joins TRBV7-2 and TRBJ1-2; D remains unclear. The germline V and J ends were trimmed by 1 base and 6 bases, with 9 bases remaining between them. In germline, CDR1 is SGHTA, CDR2 FQGNSA. The CDR3 runs 13 residues. CDR3 amino acids: CASSLGGQDGYTF. CDR3 bases: TGTGCCAGCAGCTTAGGAGGTCAGGATGGCTACACCTTC.

This clone was counted once. The rearrangement uses TRBV5-1 and TRBJ1-2, with TRBD1 matching over 8 bases. The germline V gene has CDR1 SGHRS and CDR2 YFSETQ. The CDR3 spans 14 residues. V gave up 2 bases and J gave up 4 bases; unmatched junction bases: 4. This CDR3 is CASSLGDRFYGYTF. CDR3 sequence (DNA): TGCGCCAGCAGCTTAGGGGACAGGTTCTATGGCTACACCTTC.

This rearrangement joins TRBV9 to TRBJ1-5; unclear D gene. The germline V and J ends were trimmed by 0 bases and 0 bases, with 4 bases remaining between them. CDR3 length equals 14 residues. Germline V lookup: CDR1 SGDLS, CDR2 YYNGEE. CDR3 protein: CASSVDNSNQPQHF. CDR3 nucleotides: TGTGCCAGCAGCGTAGACAATAGCAATCAGCCCCAGCATTTT.

This clone was seen more than once but under ten times. The rearrangement joins TRBV18 to TRBJ2-2; a weak D match, TRBD1 (6 bases). The CDR3 consists of 14 residues. CDR1 is KGHSH, CDR2 LQKENI, per germline. The V end was cut by 6 bases, the J end by 6 bases, with 14 bases between. CDR3 amino acids: CASSRTVKAGELFF. The CDR3 DNA sequence: TGTGCCAGCTCCCGGACAGTGAAGGCCGGGGAGCTGTTTTTT.

The count of this clone is one. The chain combines TRBV11-1 with TRBJ2-7, with TRBD2 matching over 9 bases. The CDR3 length is 16 residues. The V gene's germline CDR1 is SGHAT and CDR2 FQDESV (reference sequence). The J segment lost 4 bases and the V segment lost 3 bases, leaving 10 bases of the junction unmatched. As DNA, the CDR3 is TGTGCCAGCAGCTTCGCTAGCGGGGAAGGGATTTACGAGCAGTACTTC. Translation: CASSFASGEGIYEQYF.

This clone was detected only a few times. The CDR3 sequence: CASSVVTASEEQYF. CDR3 nucleotides: TGTGCCAGCAGCGTAGTGACAGCAAGTGAGGAGCAGTACTTC. V usage is TRBV9 and J usage is TRBJ2-7; TRBD1 is a possible D gene (5 bases). This CDR3 has 14 amino acids. The V gene's germline CDR1 is SGDLS and CDR2 YYNGEE. V lost 0 bases and J lost 7, with 14 bases in between.

This clone was counted between two and nine times. The chain couples TRBV19 to TRBJ1-1; 9 nucleotides agree with TRBD1. From germline, CDR1 is LNHDA and CDR2 SQIVND (reference sequence). This CDR3 is built from 18 residues. J was trimmed by 4 bases and V by 5 bases; bases with no gene match: 17. The CDR3 DNA reads as TGTGCCAGTAGTCTCCGGACAGGGGAACCCGAAGGGGGCACTGAAGCTTTCTTT. Translating it yields CASSLRTGEPEGGTEAFF.

This clone was detected a few times. This chain uses TRBV7-3 with TRBJ2-3, with D perhaps TRBD1 (6 bases). CDR1 is SGHTA and CDR2 is FQGTGA in the germline V gene. V was cut by 6 bases and J by 2 bases, with 12 bases left in between. The CDR3 is 14 amino acids. The chain's CDR3 is CASSSGQHTDTQYF. CDR3 sequence (DNA): TGTGCCAGCAGTTCAGGACAGCACACAGATACGCAGTATTTT.

The chain links TRBV11-2 to TRBJ2-7; 10 bases are a match to TRBD1. Trimming cost V 6 bases and J 7 bases; bases outside gene matches: 12. CDR1 SGHAT and CDR2 FQNNGV come from the germline V gene. CDR3 length: 15 residues. The CDR3 region has the DNA TGTGCCAGCAGACAACCGGGACAGGGGACGCTAGAGCAGTACTTC. Translated, it gives CASRQPGQGTLEQYF.